The source of this TCR beta chain is a study of cytomegalovirus exposure and HLA in healthy donors. General observations from the study: Rare TCR sequences dominated, though some public TCRs recurred in many donors. A link between a missense DCLRE1C variant and TCR beta V- and J-gene trimming emerged from a later analysis. In a later analysis, DRB1 alleles had the most associated TCRs; HLA-C alleles the fewest.

It was with 60 Vbeta and 13 Jbeta primers that the PCR ran. The assay was immunoSEQ multiplex PCR, and TCRdb's table has in-frame clones only and misses some. The top ten hold about 1.8% of the sample, which has about 120,000 clones, 81% seen once. As regards this clone: What it binds is unknown.

CDR3 size: 15 residues. Germline V gene lookup returns CDR1 SGHVS and CDR2 FQNEAQ. The V gene lost 5 bases and the J gene lost 0 bases, with 13 bases spanning the gap. V and J are TRBV7-8 and TRBJ1-1; D is perhaps TRBD1 (6 bases). Sequences were obtained from PBMCs. This TCR was sampled from a man aged 18 to 30 in good health and CMV-seronegative. In DNA, the CDR3 is TGTGCCAGCAGCCCTAGGGGGGGACTGAACACTGAAGCTTTCTTT. Amino acid sequence: CASSPRGGLNTEAFF.